This T cell receptor (beta chain) was sequenced in a study of CD8+CD57+ T cells in acquired aplastic anemia. Across the whole study: Sorted CD4+ and CD8+ cell DNA averaged roughly 3.2 ug. Researchers reported that healthy donors averaged approximately 9.8 million reads for CD4+ cells. Findings and limits, study-wide: Statistical testing detected no significant gap in CD8+ Simpson's diversity between patients and controls. The same twenty-nine CD8+ CDR3 sequences occurred in patients and in controls.

Trimming took off 8 bases at V and 6 bases at J, with 16 bases between the two ends. The CDR3 runs 14 residues. Per germline, CDR1 LNHDA and CDR2 SQIVND (reference sequence). This clonotype has a handful of counts. Its specificity is unknown. The use of genomic DNA as template underpinned the TCR beta VDJ and CDR3 profiling. TCRdb reprocessed the reads via MiXCR and lists one record per CDR3 protein. The repertoire holds roughly 420,000 distinct CDR3 sequences, just under 70% seen once, with 4% in the top ten. Sequenced sample: sorted CD4+, CD8+, or CD8+CD57+ T cells (not recorded which) from PBMCs. This TCR was recovered from a human donor in good health, serving as a control. This chain links TRBV19 with TRBJ1-4; tentatively, D is TRBD1 (5 bases). CDR3 sequence (DNA): TGTGCCAGTCGGGAGGCAGGGCTGGATGAAAAACTGTTTTTT. Its protein is CASREAGLDEKLFF.